Below are 20 T cell receptor beta chains sequenced from a single sample in a study of shared clonotypes between healthy human individuals. Sequencing used immunoSEQ multiplex PCR; TCRdb keeps in-frame clones, though not all of them. The table includes approximately 500,000 clones, 65% to 85% detected once. Sequenced material: PBMCs. These receptors were collected from a woman aged 40 to 50 in good health. Some clones in this sample may be carry-over from other donors' samples.

Details on this clone: With only one base between it and a far larger clone, this is likely a read error. This chain uses TRBV4-3 with TRBJ1-1; no clear D. Trimming left V 0 bases short and J 5 bases short, with 25 bases between. The CDR3 totals 19 residues. Germline loops: CDR1 LGHNA, CDR2 YSLEER. This CDR3 is CASSQDNSAGLMGGTEAFF. CDR3 nucleotides: TGCGCCAGCAGCCAAGATAATTCGGCAGGCCTCATGGGAGGGACTGAAGCTTTCTTT.

This clone appeared once. For the CDR3, the DNA is TGTGCCAGCAGCTTAGGCCACAGGGGGACGGAGCAGTATTTT. It is translated as CASSLGHRGTEQYF. The chain couples TRBV11-3 to TRBJ2-3, with TRBD1 matching over 8 bases. This CDR3 has 14 amino acids. Germline V gene data show CDR1 as SGHNT and CDR2 as YENEEA. J gave up 11 bases and V 1 base, and 8 bases lay outside the gene matches.

The CDR3 sequence: CASRLDTGELFF. In nucleotides, the CDR3 is TGTGCCAGCAGATTGGACACCGGGGAGCTGTTTTTT. The V and J genes are TRBV6-5 and TRBJ2-2; D remains ambiguous. This CDR3 is built from 12 residues. Looked up from germline, CDR1 is MNHEY and CDR2 is SVGAGI. V was pared by 6 bases and J by 3 bases, with 5 bases between.

In this sample, this clone turned up once. The J gene is TRBJ2-7, the V gene TRBV27, with 8 nucleotides matching TRBD2. The CDR3 has 14 amino acids. V lost 5 bases, J lost 3 bases, and 6 bases stayed unmatched. CDR1 is MNHEY and CDR2 is SMNVEV in the germline V gene (reference sequence). The CDR3 nucleotides read TGTGCCAGCAGTCCCGTAGCGGGAAGCTACGAGCAGTACTTC. Residues: CASSPVAGSYEQYF.

V and J are TRBV4-1 and TRBJ1-1; D may be TRBD1 (5 bases). The germline CDR1 and CDR2 sequences are MGHRA and YSYEKL. Trimming left V 4 bases short and J 5 bases short, with 17 bases between. The CDR3 has 15 amino acids. This CDR3 reads CASSLGLRSGTEAFF. CDR3 sequence (DNA): TGCGCCAGCAGCCTGGGGCTCCGGTCGGGGACTGAAGCTTTCTTT.

This sequence joins TRBV5-6 and TRBJ2-3, with no clear D. Trimming cost V 0 bases and J 0 bases, with 8 bases left between them. The CDR3 runs 15 residues. CDR1 is SGHDT, CDR2 YYEEEE, per germline. DNA of the CDR3: TGTGCCAGCAGCTTGGCGGGCTCTAGCACAGATACGCAGTATTTT. Its protein is CASSLAGSSTDTQYF.

The chain uses TRBV6-6 and TRBJ2-5, with D perhaps TRBD2 (6 bases). Germline V CDR1 and CDR2: MNHNY, SVGAGI (reference sequence). V gave up 0 bases and J gave up 5 bases, with 13 bases separating them. The CDR3 loop spans 15 amino acids. CDR3 DNA sequence: TGTGCCAGCAGTTACTCGACTAGAGGGGAGGAGACCCAGTACTTC. Translation gives CASSYSTRGEETQYF.

J is TRBJ1-1 and V is TRBV7-9; D is unclear. Trimming pared 1 base from V and 6 bases from J, leaving 6 bases between. This CDR3 comprises 12 residues. The V gene's germline CDR1 is SEHNR and CDR2 FQNEAQ (reference sequence). CDR3 protein: CASSLDEAEAFF. The CDR3 coding sequence is TGTGCCAGCAGCTTAGACGAGGCTGAAGCTTTCTTT. Looking up the rest from reference TRBV7-9 and TRBJ1-1 gives the full variable domain: DTGVSQNPRHKITKRGQNVTFRCDPISEHNRLYWYRQTLGQGPEFLTYFQNEAQLEKSRLLSDRFSAERPKGSFSTLEIQRTEQGDSAMYLCASSLDEAEAFFGQGTRLTVV.

This chain uses TRBV7-6 with TRBJ2-3, with a weak D call TRBD2 (5 bases). This CDR3 contains 14 residues. Germline values: CDR1 SGHVS, CDR2 FNYEAQ. V lost 5 bases and J 2 bases, leaving 11 bases between the germline ends. CDR3 region: CASSPTRNTDTQYF. The CDR3 bases are TGTGCCAGCAGCCCCACTAGAAACACAGATACGCAGTATTTT.

Concerning this clone itself: A read error is likely here: a far larger clone is one base away. Other DNA sequences in the same sample also yield this CDR3. This chain uses TRBV2 with TRBJ1-2, with D possibly matching TRBD1 (6 bases). Looked up from germline, CDR1 is SNHLY and CDR2 is FYNNEI. The length of the CDR3 is 13 residues. V lost 6 bases, J lost 8 bases, and 16 bases lay in between. The CDR3 reads CASRPQTGQGYTF. The DNA of the CDR3 is TGTGCCAGCAGACCTCAGACAGGACAAGGCTACACCTTC.

In its sample, this clone was seen a few times. The J gene is TRBJ2-1, the V gene TRBV5-4; 8 bases are a match to TRBD2. The CDR3 spans 16 residues. V trimming: 4 bases; J trimming: 7 bases; junction bases outside the gene matches: 13. CDR1 SGHNT and CDR2 YYREEE come from the germline V gene (reference sequence). The CDR3 spells CASSPGTGRAENEQFF. The CDR3 bases are TGTGCCAGCAGCCCGGGGACCGGGAGGGCCGAGAATGAGCAGTTCTTC.

The J gene is TRBJ2-4, the V gene TRBV30; 9 bases match TRBD2. V dropped 2 bases and J dropped 6; count of bases not matched to a gene: 14. CDR3 length equals 17 residues. Germline CDR1 reads GTSNPN; CDR2 reads SVGIG (reference sequence). The CDR3 DNA reads as TGTGCCTGGAGTTGGTTGGCCTCGAGCGGGAGGCCAAACATTCAGTACTTC. It codes for CAWSWLASSGRPNIQYF.

The CDR3 DNA is TGTGCCAGCAGTACCCTTGGGGCGACAGGGAAGGACGAGCAGTACTTC. Translation: CASSTLGATGKDEQYF. The chain joins TRBV25-1 to TRBJ2-7; TRBD1 matches 7 bases. This CDR3 contains 16 residues. The J segment lost 5 bases and the V segment lost 5 bases, leaving 15 bases of the junction unmatched. Germline-derived CDR1 and CDR2 are MGHDK and SYGVNS.

This clone is a singleton in its sample. A far more abundant clone sits one base away, making this likely a read error. Other DNA sequences from this sample encode an identical CDR3 as well. The rearrangement links TRBV15 to TRBJ2-7; possible D gene TRBD1, 6 bases. The germline gives CDR1 LNHNV, CDR2 YYDKDF (reference sequence). This CDR3 is 13 amino acids long. The CDR3 region is CATSRDTTYEQYF. The CDR3 DNA follows: TGTGCCACTAGCAGGGACACTACCTACGAGCAGTACTTC.

About this clone: A read error is the likely source, as a far larger clone sits one nucleotide away. Other DNA sequences of this sample code for an identical CDR3. The chain recombines TRBV18 with TRBJ1-1; D possibly corresponds to TRBD1 (6 bases). This CDR3 region has 14 residues. Germline lookup yields CDR1 KGHSH and CDR2 LQKENI. The CDR3: CASSPQGTVTEAFF. In DNA form, the CDR3 reads TGTGCCAGCTCTCCACAGGGTACCGTCACTGAAGCTTTCTTC.

The chain has TRBV7-2 and TRBJ2-1; 8 bases align to TRBD2. There are 14 residues in the CDR3. The germline V gene encodes CDR1 SGHTA and CDR2 FQGNSA. V shed 3 bases and J 9 bases; nucleotides not matched to a gene: 7. The CDR3 DNA reads as TGTGCCAGCAGCTTCGGACTAGCAGCCCTTGAGCAGTTCTTC. This translates into CASSFGLAALEQFF.

V usage is TRBV7-9 and J usage is TRBJ1-3; a possible D gene is TRBD1 (6 bases). CDR3 length equals 19 residues. V lost 5 bases and J lost 0, with 23 bases in between. Looked up from germline, CDR1 is SEHNR and CDR2 is FQNEAQ (reference sequence). The CDR3 nucleotides read TGTGCCAGCAGCCATAAAAAACCCGGACAGCGGATCTCTGGAAACACCATATATTTT. It specifies CASSHKKPGQRISGNTIYF.

The chain joins TRBV4-1 to TRBJ2-7; D not certain. Germline V gene sequence: CDR1 MGHRA, CDR2 YSYEKL. The CDR3 has 12 residues. V was shortened by 1 base and J by 7 bases, with 8 bases between the two germline ends. This CDR3 is CASSQVMGEQYF. The CDR3 bases are TGCGCCAGCAGCCAAGTAATGGGAGAGCAGTACTTC.

On this clone itself: A far larger clone is a single base away, which makes a read error likely. The chain has TRBV6-1 and TRBJ2-2; D may be TRBD1 (6 bases). The germline V gene has CDR1 MNHNS and CDR2 SASEGT. The length of the CDR3 is 15 residues. CDR3 nucleotides: TGTGCCAGTGGGGGCAGGGACCTGAACACCTGGGAGCTGTTTTTT. Amino acids: CASGGRDLNTWELFF.

This chain joins TRBV5-3 and TRBJ2-5; the D gene could be TRBD1 or TRBD2 (5 bases each). TRBV5-3 carries the ORF label, with uncertain function. Trimming took 1 base from V and 0 from J, leaving 7 bases between them. The CDR3 consists of 14 residues. The DNA for the CDR3 is TGTGCCAGAAGCTTGCTGGGGGACCAAGAGACCCAGTACTTC. Its translation is CARSLLGDQETQYF.